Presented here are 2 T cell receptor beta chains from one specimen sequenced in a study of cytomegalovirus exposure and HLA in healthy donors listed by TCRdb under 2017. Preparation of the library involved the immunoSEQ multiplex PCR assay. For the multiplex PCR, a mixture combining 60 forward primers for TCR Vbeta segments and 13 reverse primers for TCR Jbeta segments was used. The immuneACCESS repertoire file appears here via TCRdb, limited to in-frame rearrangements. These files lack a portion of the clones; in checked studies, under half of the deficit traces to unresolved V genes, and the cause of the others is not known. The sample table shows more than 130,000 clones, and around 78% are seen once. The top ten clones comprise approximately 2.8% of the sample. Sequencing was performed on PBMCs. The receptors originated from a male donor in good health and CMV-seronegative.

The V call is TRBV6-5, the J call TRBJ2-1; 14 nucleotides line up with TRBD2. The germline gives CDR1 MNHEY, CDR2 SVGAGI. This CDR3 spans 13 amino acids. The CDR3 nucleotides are TGTGGAATTGGGACTAGCGGGAGAAATGAGCAGTTCTTC. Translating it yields CGIGTSGRNEQFF.

The CDR3 bases are TGTGCCAGCAGCTTAGCGTTGGGACTAGCGGGAAACTCCTACGAGCAGTACTTC. Its translation: CASSLALGLAGNSYEQYF. J is TRBJ2-7 and V is TRBV7-9; 13 bases align to TRBD2. The CDR3 covers 18 residues. Per germline, CDR1 SEHNR and CDR2 FQNEAQ (reference sequence). With V trimmed by 0 bases and J by 0 bases, 5 bases remained unmatched.